These T cell receptor beta chains were read from a single sample in a study of human T cells and chemical hapten exposure. TCRdb used MiXCR to reprocess the RACE reads, holding one entry per CDR3 protein. Seen here are some 200,000 distinct CDR3 sequences, roughly 30% observed once, and the top ten hold approximately 3%. The input for sequencing was whole blood, taken in connection with sensitization to the hapten diphenylcyclopropenone (DPC). Source of these receptors: a woman aged 30 to 39 with alopecia areata. Some clones in this sample may be carry-over from other donors' samples. The CDR3 runs from the conserved cysteine through the conserved F or W. D genes are given only for firm matches. Only part of the rows carry a size: once, few, many, or a class if the clone is expanded.

clone_size,v_call,j_call,d_call,cdr3_nt,cdr3_aa
few,TRBV28,TRBJ2-7,.,TGTGCCAGCAGTTTAAGGGACCGAGAAGGGGAGCAGTACTTC,CASSLRDREGEQYF
.,TRBV24-1,TRBJ1-2,.,TGTGCCACCAGTGATAGCGGCACTGATGGCTACACCTTC,CATSDSGTDGYTF
.,TRBV6-5,TRBJ2-7,TRBD1,TGTGCCAGCAGTTACCGGGACAGGCTCTACGAGCAGTACTTC,CASSYRDRLYEQYF
.,TRBV6-2/TRBV6-3,TRBJ2-1,.,TGTGCCAGCAGTCAAACGGGGAGCTCCTACAATGAGCAGTTCTTC,CASSQTGSSYNEQFF
.,TRBV29-1,TRBJ1-5,TRBD1,TGCAGCGCACAAACAGGGGGAAACCAGCCCCAGCATTTT,CSAQTGGNQPQHF
.,TRBV4-3,TRBJ2-3,.,TGCGCCAGCAGCTGGGATTGGGGGACGAGCACAGATACGCAGTATTTT,CASSWDWGTSTDTQYF
.,TRBV7-2,TRBJ2-7,.,TGTGCCAGCAGCTTTACAGGGACCTACGAGCAGTACTTC,CASSFTGTYEQYF
.,TRBV7-2,TRBJ2-5,TRBD2,TGTGCCAGCAGCTTAATTGTATGGGGGGGCCAAGAGACCCAGTACTTC,CASSLIVWGGQETQYF
.,TRBV7-9,TRBJ2-5,TRBD1,TGTGCCAGCAGCTTAGAAGGACAGGGGTCAGAGACCCAGTACTTC,CASSLEGQGSETQYF
few,TRBV28,TRBJ2-2,.,TGTGCCAGCAGTTTTGGGGGGGGCAGCACCGGGGAGCTGTTTTTT,CASSFGGGSTGELFF